This TCR beta chain is from a study of OX40 agonist ivuxolimab in advanced cancers. V was shortened by 8 bases and J by 8 bases, with 12 bases between the two germline ends. CDR1 and CDR2 from the germline V gene are GTSNPN and SVGIG (reference sequence). CDR3 length: 10 residues. Here immunoSEQ multiplex PCR was the method, and the copy in TCRdb shows in-frame clones only, minus some. The sample includes approximately 82,000 clones, 80% to 95% of them seen just once. The origin of this receptor is an adult with an advanced solid tumor such as melanoma, head and neck, liver or kidney cancer. The gene calls are TRBV30 and TRBJ1-1; D remains unclear. The sequences come from CD4+ or CD8+ T cells sorted from blood, collected in a trial of the OX40 agonist ivuxolimab. CDR3 region: CARGRIEAFF. The CDR3 DNA follows: TGTGCCCGAGGACGAATAGAAGCTTTCTTT. Complete variable domain (other parts from reference TRBV30 and TRBJ1-1): SQTIHQWPATLVQPVGSPLSLECTVEGTSNPNLYWYRQAAGRGLQLLFYSVGIGQISSEVPQNLSASRPQDRQFILSSKKLLLSDSGFYLCARGRIEAFFGQGTRLTVV.